The 17 T cell receptor beta chains below were found in one sample sequenced in a study of shared T cell receptors in the human thymus (dated by TCRdb to the early 2020s). Library construction relied on the immunoSEQ multiplex PCR assay. TCRdb mirrors the immuneACCESS table, restricted to in-frame sequences. Some clones are absent from its copies; in checked studies, under half trace to an unresolved V gene, and the reason for the others is unknown. The sample includes 720,000 or so clones, with approximately 83% observed a single time. The ten top clones hold roughly 0.01% of the sample. These same data were also listed under a study on human thymus T cells.

The sample comprised thymocytes. The receptors originated from a girl less than two years old with a congenital heart defect. Donor details come from another sample of the same person, matched by shared clones.

This chain links TRBV18 with TRBJ1-1; no definite D call. CDR1 is KGHSH, CDR2 LQKENI, per germline. Trimming took off 3 bases at V and 4 bases at J, with 12 bases between the two ends. The CDR3 is made up of 14 amino acids. The CDR3 is CASSPWVGGTEAFF. The DNA of the CDR3 is TGTGCCAGCTCACCGTGGGTCGGCGGCACTGAAGCTTTCTTT.

J is TRBJ1-1 and V is TRBV7-8; D is uncertain. Germline CDR1 and CDR2: SGHVS and FQNEAQ. CDR3 length: 14 amino acids. Deletions cut 5 bases from V and 8 bases from J, with 18 bases between. The CDR3 DNA sequence: TGTGCCAGCAGCATGCGGGTTCATATTACGGAAGCTTTCTTT. Translated, it gives CASSMRVHITEAFF.

This sequence joins TRBV5-1 and TRBJ2-3; 9 bases match TRBD2. J lost 1 base, V lost 1 base, and 10 bases had no gene match. CDR1 is SGHRS and CDR2 is YFSETQ in the germline V gene. This CDR3 contains 18 residues. The CDR3 loop reads CASSLRGASGVGTDTQYF. The CDR3 region has the DNA TGCGCCAGCAGCTTGCGTGGGGCTAGCGGGGTCGGCACAGATACGCAGTATTTT.

The rearrangement links TRBV5-1 to TRBJ2-2; D may be TRBD1 (6 bases). V shed 7 bases and J shed 5 bases, with 9 bases lying between them. CDR1 and CDR2 (germline): SGHRS, YFSETQ. This CDR3 has 12 residues. The CDR3 DNA reads TGCGCCAGCTTCAGGGGTACCGGGGAGCTGTTTTTT. Translating gives CASFRGTGELFF.

The gene calls are TRBV9 and TRBJ1-1, with 8 bases lining up with TRBD1. The CDR3 totals 19 residues. Germline V gives CDR1 SGDLS, CDR2 YYNGEE. Trimming removed 0 bases from V and 2 bases from J; junction bases left unmatched: 15. CDR3 sequence: CASSVVAVDRDHSNTEAFF. The CDR3 DNA is TGTGCCAGCAGCGTAGTCGCGGTGGACAGGGATCATTCAAACACTGAAGCTTTCTTT.

This chain links TRBV19 with TRBJ2-4, with TRBD1 identical over 7 bases. The CDR3 contains 21 residues. CDR1 and CDR2 (germline): LNHDA, SQIVND (reference sequence). V gave up 6 bases and J gave up 0 bases; unmatched junction bases: 23. CDR3 in DNA: TGTGCCAGTAGGCTACGGGACAGTCGGACTGGGGGCTTTGTAGCCAAAAACATTCAGTACTTC. This codes for CASRLRDSRTGGFVAKNIQYF. The entire variable domain, with the rest obtained from reference TRBV19 and TRBJ2-4, is as follows: DGGITQSPKYLFRKEGQNVTLSCEQNLNHDAMYWYRQDPGQGLRLIYYSQIVNDFQKGDIAEGYSVSREKKESFPLTVTSAQKNPTAFYLCASRLRDSRTGGFVAKNIQYFGAGTRLSVL.

The chain recombines TRBV6-1 with TRBJ2-4, with D tentatively TRBD1 (5 bases). The CDR3 length is 15 residues. V was cut by 0 bases and J by 10 bases, with 16 bases left in between. CDR1 is MNHNS, CDR2 SASEGT, per germline. CDR3 sequence: CASSEAVGHTKIQYF. CDR3 DNA sequence: TGTGCCAGCAGTGAAGCGGTAGGACACACCAAGATTCAGTACTTC.

J is TRBJ2-2 and V is TRBV14, with no clear D. The CDR3 runs 15 residues. CDR1 and CDR2 from the germline V gene are SGHDN and FVKESK. Between the trimmed V and J ends, which lost 0 bases and 1 base, there was a span of 6 bases. In DNA, the CDR3 is TGTGCCAGCAGCCAAGACCCCAAGAACACCGGGGAGCTGTTTTTT. This codes for CASSQDPKNTGELFF.

This sequence joins TRBV19 and TRBJ2-7; possibly TRBD1 for D (6 bases). This CDR3 is 14 amino acids long. V was clipped by 6 bases and J by 0 bases, with 12 bases between them. Looked up from germline, CDR1 is LNHDA and CDR2 is SQIVND (reference sequence). The CDR3 DNA sequence: TGTGCCAGTAGCACAGGGCCGAGCTCCTACGAGCAGTACTTC. It yields the protein CASSTGPSSYEQYF.

The V call is TRBV6-6, the J call TRBJ2-4; TRBD2 matches at 8 bases. Germline CDR1 and CDR2: MNHNY and SVGAGI (reference sequence). The CDR3 is 16 amino acids. Trimming cost V 6 bases and J 9 bases; bases outside gene matches: 16. The CDR3 bases are TGTGCCAGCAGCCAACGTGGGACTAGAGGTCTGGGCATTCAGTACTTC. It yields the protein CASSQRGTRGLGIQYF.

The chain combines TRBV5-5 with TRBJ2-5; TRBD1 is a possible D gene (6 bases). Trimming cost V 3 bases and J 5 bases, with 14 bases left between them. Germline V lookup: CDR1 SGHKS, CDR2 YYEKEE (reference sequence). The CDR3 sequence is 14 residues long. The CDR3 bases are TGTGCCAGCAGCTCCTCCAGGGGCGGGGAGACCCAGTACTTC. It translates to CASSSSRGGETQYF.

This clone occurred a few times. V and J are TRBV10-3 and TRBJ1-1; possibly TRBD1 for D (5 bases). The CDR3 spans 20 residues. The germline V gene encodes CDR1 ENHRY and CDR2 SYGVKD. V was trimmed by 3 bases and J by 2 bases, leaving 28 bases between them. CDR3 nucleotides: TGTGCCATCAGTGACCCCCTTCTAACAGGTCAAACTTCTCACAACACTGAAGCTTTCTTT. Its protein product is CAISDPLLTGQTSHNTEAFF.

The chain has TRBV28 and TRBJ2-5; 7 bases align to TRBD2. Germline CDR1 and CDR2: MDHEN and SYDVKM. CDR3 size: 17 residues. Trimming cost V 2 bases and J 0 bases; bases outside gene matches: 9. DNA of the CDR3: TGTGCCAGCAGTTTAGCGACTAGCTTGGGCAACCAAGAGACCCAGTACTTC. Translated, it gives CASSLATSLGNQETQYF.

This rearrangement joins TRBV9 to TRBJ1-6; a possible D gene is TRBD1 (5 bases). CDR1 and CDR2 (germline): SGDLS, YYNGEE. The V and J ends lost 4 bases and 10 bases respectively, with 27 bases between them. The CDR3 consists of 18 residues. The CDR3 DNA follows: TGTGCCAGCAGCCTGACAGAGTCCGGGCCAGCCCGCGGCTCACCCCTCCACTTT. Protein product: CASSLTESGPARGSPLHF.

Only one count was recorded for this clone. Other DNA sequences in this sample translate to the same CDR3. The chain links TRBV7-6 to TRBJ1-6; D is unclear. Trimming shortened V by 2 bases and J by 13 bases, and 21 bases separated the two germline ends. The CDR3 consists of 16 residues. The germline V gene has CDR1 SGHVS and CDR2 FNYEAQ. The CDR3 nucleotides read TGTGCCAGCAGCTTATTGGCGGCGGATGCCTCATCCCCCCTCCACTTT. Its translation: CASSLLAADASSPLHF.

V is TRBV6-5 and J is TRBJ2-3, with 9 bases aligning to TRBD1. Germline V gives CDR1 MNHEY, CDR2 SVGAGI. The junction had 6 bases not matched to a gene; V was cut back by 7 bases and J by 1 base. There are 15 residues in the CDR3. This CDR3 reads CASTKGDRGTDTQYF. CDR3 DNA sequence: TGTGCCAGCACCAAGGGGGACAGGGGCACAGATACGCAGTATTTT.

The chain links TRBV9 to TRBJ1-1; TRBD1 matches at 10 bases. This CDR3 spans 20 amino acids. The germline CDR1 and CDR2 sequences are SGDLS and YYNGEE. Trimming removed 0 bases from V and 3 bases from J; junction bases left unmatched: 17. The CDR3 DNA sequence: TGTGCCAGCAGCGTAGTAGGAACCGGGACAGGGGATATTTGGCACACTGAAGCTTTCTTT. Encoded protein: CASSVVGTGTGDIWHTEAFF.